This T cell receptor (beta chain) was obtained from a study of T cell responses to AZD1222 COVID-19 vaccine. Overall study: Second-dose groups at about 4 or about 12 weeks were pooled.

Overall study results and limits: Females made up more of the donors, who were largely white British, and clonal diversity may have come out too low. Spike was spanned by vaccine-associated CD4 TCRs, with dominance at 160-218 and 743-854. Spike-specific TCR breadth rose after two AZD1222 doses, and depth rose as well.

About this clone itself: What it binds is unknown.

CDR1 SEHNR and CDR2 FQNEAQ come from the germline V gene (reference sequence). V lost 2 bases to trimming and J lost 3 bases, with 2 bases between them. This CDR3 has 12 residues. The method was immunoSEQ multiplex PCR; TCRdb's version includes in-frame clones alone and lacks a portion of them. Found here are 100,000 or so clones, 87% of them singletons; the top ten hold 12%. The source is an adult in good health. Sequences were derived from peripheral blood, sampled on day 0 of AZD1222 vaccination. The chain is built from TRBV7-9 and TRBJ1-5; D call uncertain. DNA for the CDR3: TGTGCCAGCAGCTTAAACAATCAGCCCCAGCATTTT. It yields the protein CASSLNNQPQHF.